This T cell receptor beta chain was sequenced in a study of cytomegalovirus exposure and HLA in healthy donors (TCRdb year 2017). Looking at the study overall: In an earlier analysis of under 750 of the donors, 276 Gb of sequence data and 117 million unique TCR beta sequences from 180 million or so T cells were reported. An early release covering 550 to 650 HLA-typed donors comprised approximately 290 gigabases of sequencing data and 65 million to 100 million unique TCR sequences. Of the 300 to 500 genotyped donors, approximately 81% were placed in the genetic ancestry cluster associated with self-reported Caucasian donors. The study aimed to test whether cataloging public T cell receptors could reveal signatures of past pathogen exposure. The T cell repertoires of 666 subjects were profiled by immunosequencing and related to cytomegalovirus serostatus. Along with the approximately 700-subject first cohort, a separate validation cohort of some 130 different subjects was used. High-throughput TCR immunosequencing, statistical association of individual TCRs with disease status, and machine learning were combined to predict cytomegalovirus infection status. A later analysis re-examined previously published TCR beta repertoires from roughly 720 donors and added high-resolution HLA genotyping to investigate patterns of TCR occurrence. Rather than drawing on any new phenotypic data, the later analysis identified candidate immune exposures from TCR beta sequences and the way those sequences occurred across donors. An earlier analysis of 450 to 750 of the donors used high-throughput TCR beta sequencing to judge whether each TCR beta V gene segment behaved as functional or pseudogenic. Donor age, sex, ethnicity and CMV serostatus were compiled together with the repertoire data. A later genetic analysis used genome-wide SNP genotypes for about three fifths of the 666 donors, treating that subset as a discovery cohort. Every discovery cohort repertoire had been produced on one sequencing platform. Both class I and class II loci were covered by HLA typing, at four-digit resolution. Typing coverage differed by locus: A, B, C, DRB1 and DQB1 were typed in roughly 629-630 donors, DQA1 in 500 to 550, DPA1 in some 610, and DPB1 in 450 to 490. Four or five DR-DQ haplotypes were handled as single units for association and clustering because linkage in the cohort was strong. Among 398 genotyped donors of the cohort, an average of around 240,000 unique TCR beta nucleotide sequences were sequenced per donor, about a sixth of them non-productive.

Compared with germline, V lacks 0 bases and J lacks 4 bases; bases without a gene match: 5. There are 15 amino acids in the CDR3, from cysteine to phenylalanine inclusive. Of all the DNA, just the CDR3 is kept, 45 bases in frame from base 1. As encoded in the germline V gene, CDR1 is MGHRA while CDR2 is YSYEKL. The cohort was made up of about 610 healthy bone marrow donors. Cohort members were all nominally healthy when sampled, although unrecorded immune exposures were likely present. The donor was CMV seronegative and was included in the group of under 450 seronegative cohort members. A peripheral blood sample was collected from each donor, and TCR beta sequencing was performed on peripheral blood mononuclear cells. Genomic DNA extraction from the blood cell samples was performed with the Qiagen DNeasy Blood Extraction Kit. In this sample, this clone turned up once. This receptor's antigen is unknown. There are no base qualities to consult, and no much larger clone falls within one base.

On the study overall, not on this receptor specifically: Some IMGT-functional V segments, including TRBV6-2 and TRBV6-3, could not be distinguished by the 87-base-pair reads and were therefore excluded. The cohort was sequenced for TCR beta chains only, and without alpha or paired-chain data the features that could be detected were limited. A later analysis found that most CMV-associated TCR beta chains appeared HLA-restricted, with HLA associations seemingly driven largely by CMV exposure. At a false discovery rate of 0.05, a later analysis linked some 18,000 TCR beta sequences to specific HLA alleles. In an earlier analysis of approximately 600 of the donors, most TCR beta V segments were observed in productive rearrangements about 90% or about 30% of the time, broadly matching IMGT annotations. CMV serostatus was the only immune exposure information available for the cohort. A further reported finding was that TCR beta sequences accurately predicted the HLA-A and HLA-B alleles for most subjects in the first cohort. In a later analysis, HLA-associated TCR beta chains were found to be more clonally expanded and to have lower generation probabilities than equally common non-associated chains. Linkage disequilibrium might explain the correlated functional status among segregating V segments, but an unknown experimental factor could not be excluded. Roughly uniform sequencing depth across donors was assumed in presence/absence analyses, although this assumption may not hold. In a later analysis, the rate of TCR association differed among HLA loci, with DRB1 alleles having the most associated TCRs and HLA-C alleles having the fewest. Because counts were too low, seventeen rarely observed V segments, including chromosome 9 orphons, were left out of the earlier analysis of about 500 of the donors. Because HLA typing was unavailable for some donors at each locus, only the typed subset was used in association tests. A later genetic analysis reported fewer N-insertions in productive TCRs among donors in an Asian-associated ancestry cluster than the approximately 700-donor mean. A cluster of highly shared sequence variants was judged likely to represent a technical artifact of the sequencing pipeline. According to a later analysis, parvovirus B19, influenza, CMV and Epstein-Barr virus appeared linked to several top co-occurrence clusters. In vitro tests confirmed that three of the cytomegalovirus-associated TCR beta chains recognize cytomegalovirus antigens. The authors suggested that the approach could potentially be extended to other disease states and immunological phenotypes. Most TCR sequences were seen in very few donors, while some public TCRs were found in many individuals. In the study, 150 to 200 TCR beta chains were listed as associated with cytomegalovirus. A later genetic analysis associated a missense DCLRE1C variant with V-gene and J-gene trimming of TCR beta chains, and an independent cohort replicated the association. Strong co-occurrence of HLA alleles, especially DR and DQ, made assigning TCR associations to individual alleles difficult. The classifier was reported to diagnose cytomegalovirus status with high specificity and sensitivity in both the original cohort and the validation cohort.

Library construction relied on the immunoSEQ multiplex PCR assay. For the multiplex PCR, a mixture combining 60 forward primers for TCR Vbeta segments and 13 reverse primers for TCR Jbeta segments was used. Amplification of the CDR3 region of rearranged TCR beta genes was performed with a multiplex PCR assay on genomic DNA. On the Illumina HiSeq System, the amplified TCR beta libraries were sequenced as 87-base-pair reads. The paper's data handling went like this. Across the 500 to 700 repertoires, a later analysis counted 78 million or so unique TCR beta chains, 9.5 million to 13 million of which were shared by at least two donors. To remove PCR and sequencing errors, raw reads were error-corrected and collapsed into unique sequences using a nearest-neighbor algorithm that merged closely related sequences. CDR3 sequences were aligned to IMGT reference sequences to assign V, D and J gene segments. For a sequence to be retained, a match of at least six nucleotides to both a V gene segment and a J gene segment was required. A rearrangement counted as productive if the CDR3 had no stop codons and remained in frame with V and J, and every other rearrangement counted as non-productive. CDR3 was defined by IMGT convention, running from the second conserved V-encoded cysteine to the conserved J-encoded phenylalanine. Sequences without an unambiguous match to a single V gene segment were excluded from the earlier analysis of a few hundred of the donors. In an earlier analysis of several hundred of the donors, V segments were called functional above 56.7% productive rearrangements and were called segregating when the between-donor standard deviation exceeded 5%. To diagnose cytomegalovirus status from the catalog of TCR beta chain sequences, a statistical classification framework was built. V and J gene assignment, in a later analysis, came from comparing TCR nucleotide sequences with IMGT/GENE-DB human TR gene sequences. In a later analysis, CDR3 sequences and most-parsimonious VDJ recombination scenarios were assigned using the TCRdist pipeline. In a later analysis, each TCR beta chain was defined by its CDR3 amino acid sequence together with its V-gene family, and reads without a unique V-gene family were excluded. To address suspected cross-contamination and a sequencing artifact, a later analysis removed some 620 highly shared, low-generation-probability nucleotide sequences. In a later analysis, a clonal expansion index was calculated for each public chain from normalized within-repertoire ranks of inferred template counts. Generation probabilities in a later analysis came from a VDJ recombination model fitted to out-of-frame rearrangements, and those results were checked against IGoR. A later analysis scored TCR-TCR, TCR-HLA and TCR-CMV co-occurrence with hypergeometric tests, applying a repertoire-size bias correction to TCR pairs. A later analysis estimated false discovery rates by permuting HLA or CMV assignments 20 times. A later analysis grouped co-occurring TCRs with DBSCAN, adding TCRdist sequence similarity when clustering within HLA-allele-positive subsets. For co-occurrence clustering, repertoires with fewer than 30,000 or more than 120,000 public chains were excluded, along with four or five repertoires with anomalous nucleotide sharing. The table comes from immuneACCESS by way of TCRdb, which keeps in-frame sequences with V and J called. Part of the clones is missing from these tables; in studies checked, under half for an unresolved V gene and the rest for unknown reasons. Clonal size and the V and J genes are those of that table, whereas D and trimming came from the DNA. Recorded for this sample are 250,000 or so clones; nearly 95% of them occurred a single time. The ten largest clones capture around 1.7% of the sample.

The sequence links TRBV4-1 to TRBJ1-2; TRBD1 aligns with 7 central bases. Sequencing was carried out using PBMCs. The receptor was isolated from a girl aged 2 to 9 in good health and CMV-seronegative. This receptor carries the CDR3 CASSQEEGAIYGYTF. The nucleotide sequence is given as TGCGCCAGCAGCCAAGAGGAGGGGGCCATCTATGGCTACACCTTC.